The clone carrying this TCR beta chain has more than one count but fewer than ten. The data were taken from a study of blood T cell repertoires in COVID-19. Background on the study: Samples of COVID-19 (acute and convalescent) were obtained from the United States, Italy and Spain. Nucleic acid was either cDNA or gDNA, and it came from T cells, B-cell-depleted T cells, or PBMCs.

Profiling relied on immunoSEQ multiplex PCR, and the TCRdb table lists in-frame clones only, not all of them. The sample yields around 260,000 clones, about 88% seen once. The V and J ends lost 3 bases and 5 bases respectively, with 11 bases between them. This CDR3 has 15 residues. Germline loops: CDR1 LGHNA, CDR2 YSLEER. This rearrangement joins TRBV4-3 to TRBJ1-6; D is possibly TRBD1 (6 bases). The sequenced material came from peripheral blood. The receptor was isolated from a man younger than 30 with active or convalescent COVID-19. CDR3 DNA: TGCGCCAGCAGCCAGGGGGCGCGGGATAATTCACCCCTCCACTTT. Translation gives CASSQGARDNSPLHF.